One sample yielded the 24 T cell receptor beta chains listed below, sequenced in a study of long-term antiretroviral therapy in people with HIV (dated by TCRdb to 2021 to 2024). Sequencing of the TRB variable region was done with the immunoSEQ hsTCRB v3.0 assay at survey level resolution. TCRdb's version of the immuneACCESS table is confined to in-frame rearrangements and falls short of the full clone set. An unresolved V gene accounts for under half of the shortfall where checked; the remainder is of unknown origin. The sample table records tens of thousands of clones; roughly 96% of these occur just once. The ten largest clones add up to around 2.7% of the sample. Material: unsorted PBMCs, obtained 3.7 years after starting antiretroviral therapy. These receptors were collected from a woman between 50 and 59 years old with HIV.

The chain joins TRBV11-2 to TRBJ1-2; possible D gene TRBD1, 5 bases. Germline CDR1 is SGHAT and CDR2 is FQNNGV. The CDR3 is 15 amino acids. The ends were cut back, 5 bases at V and 2 bases at J, with 15 bases in the middle. The CDR3 is CASSRGFPNNYGYTF. CDR3 nucleotides: TGTGCCAGCAGCCGGGGGTTTCCGAACAACTATGGCTACACCTTC.

The chain employs TRBV9 and TRBJ2-2, with unresolved D. V shed 4 bases and J shed 7 bases, with 14 bases lying between them. This CDR3 is 14 amino acids long. Germline V gives CDR1 SGDLS, CDR2 YYNGEE. The CDR3 DNA reads as TGTGCCAGCAGCCTACAATTGAAGGACGGGGAGCTGTTTTTT. Amino acid sequence: CASSLQLKDGELFF.

V gene TRBV5-1 combines with J gene TRBJ2-2; the D is unclear. The germline V gene encodes CDR1 SGHRS and CDR2 YFSETQ. V gave up 0 bases and J gave up 2 bases, with 8 bases separating them. This CDR3 has 15 amino acids. CDR3 loop: CASSLGQLNTGELFF. Written as DNA, the CDR3 is TGCGCCAGCAGCTTGGGGCAGTTAAACACCGGGGAGCTGTTTTTT.

The chain joins TRBV2 to TRBJ2-5, with D perhaps matching TRBD1 or TRBD2 (5 bases each). The V end was cut by 5 bases, the J end by 11 bases, with 18 bases between. The length of the CDR3 is 13 residues. Germline assignment: CDR1 SNHLY and CDR2 FYNNEI. Written as DNA, the CDR3 is TGTGCCAGCAGTTTAAGGGGAGTGGGGGAGCAGTACTTC. It codes for CASSLRGVGEQYF.

The chain joins TRBV29-1 to TRBJ2-5, with 7 bases lining up with TRBD2. From germline, CDR1 is SQVTM and CDR2 ANQGSEA. The junction had 4 bases not matched to a gene; V was cut back by 4 bases and J by 5 bases. CDR3 length equals 12 residues. The DNA of the CDR3 is TGCAGCGTTGGTGCTAGCGGCGAGACCCAGTACTTC. It translates to CSVGASGETQYF. Drawing the rest from reference TRBV29-1 and TRBJ2-5, the complete variable domain is SAVISQKPSRDICQRGTSLTIQCQVDSQVTMMFWYRQQPGQSLTLIATANQGSEATYESGFVIDKFPISRPNLTFSTLTVSNMSPEDSSIYLCSVGASGETQYFGPGTRLLVL.

The J gene is TRBJ1-6, the V gene TRBV4-1; TRBD1 is a possible D gene (6 bases). The CDR3 spans 15 residues. V was clipped by 0 bases and J by 9 bases, with 12 bases between them. Germline assignment: CDR1 MGHRA and CDR2 YSYEKL. CDR3 in DNA: TGCGCCAGCAGCCAAGATGGGGTCAGGGGTTCACCCCTCCACTTT. Translating it yields CASSQDGVRGSPLHF.

This clone has a handful of counts. The V gene is TRBV6-5, the J gene TRBJ2-2, with TRBD2 as a possible D gene (6 bases). The germline gives CDR1 MNHEY, CDR2 SVGAGI. V was pared by 2 bases and J by 6 bases, with 16 bases between. This CDR3 comprises 16 residues. The DNA of the CDR3 is TGTGCCAGCAGTTACGCGGGGAGAAACTACCCCGGGGAGCTGTTTTTT. Translating gives CASSYAGRNYPGELFF.

The V call is TRBV7-2, the J call TRBJ1-5; a possible D gene is TRBD1 (5 bases). Germline-derived CDR1 and CDR2 are SGHTA and FQGNSA. The CDR3 covers 14 residues. The V end was cut by 5 bases, the J end by 9 bases, with 17 bases between. CDR3 protein: CASSPGTIGTPQHF. The CDR3 DNA reads TGTGCCAGCAGCCCCGGGACGATCGGCACGCCCCAGCATTTT.

The chain links TRBV5-1 to TRBJ1-5, with a tentative D call TRBD1 (6 bases). The CDR3 loop spans 14 amino acids. Germline V gene data show CDR1 as SGHRS and CDR2 as YFSETQ. V shed 5 bases and J shed 5 bases, with 14 bases lying between them. The CDR3 spells CASSIGGADQPQHF. In nucleotides, the CDR3 is TGCGCCAGCAGTATTGGGGGGGCGGATCAGCCCCAGCATTTT.

The J gene is TRBJ1-1, the V gene TRBV25-1; possibly TRBD1 for D (6 bases). This CDR3 spans 13 amino acids. From germline, CDR1 is MGHDK and CDR2 SYGVNS. Between the trimmed V and J ends, which lost 8 bases and 2 bases, there was a span of 12 bases. The CDR3 region is CASSPGGNTEAFF. The DNA of the CDR3 is TGTGCCAGCTCACCCGGGGGCAACACTGAAGCTTTCTTT.

The genes are TRBV4-2 and TRBJ1-2, with D hard to call. In germline, CDR1 is LGHNA, CDR2 YNFKEQ. This CDR3 region has 13 residues. V was shortened by 1 base and J by 3 bases, with 6 bases between the two germline ends. CDR3 region: CASSQGLDYGYTF. The DNA for the CDR3 is TGTGCCAGCAGCCAAGGCCTAGACTATGGCTACACCTTC.

This chain joins TRBV15 and TRBJ2-7; 7 bases agree with TRBD2. Per the germline V gene, CDR1 is LNHNV and CDR2 is YYDKDF (reference sequence). Unmatched junction bases numbered 6, after V lost 3 bases and J lost 1 base. This CDR3 spans 15 amino acids. The chain's CDR3 is CATSSPREGSYEQYF. CDR3 in DNA: TGTGCCACCAGCAGCCCAAGGGAGGGGTCCTACGAGCAGTACTTC.

V is TRBV9 and J is TRBJ2-2; 11 bases are shared with TRBD1. Germline lookup yields CDR1 SGDLS and CDR2 YYNGEE. This CDR3 is built from 16 residues. V was clipped by 4 bases and J by 5 bases; unmatched bases: 7. The DNA of the CDR3 is TGTGCCAGCAGCAGCGGGACAGGGGGATGGACCGGGGAGCTGTTTTTT. Protein sequence: CASSSGTGGWTGELFF. Supplemented by reference TRBV9 and TRBJ2-2, the full variable domain reads DSGVTQTPKHLITATGQRVTLRCSPRSGDLSVYWYQQSLDQGLQFLIQYYNGEERAKGNILERFSAQQFPDLHSELNLSSLELGDSALYFCASSSGTGGWTGELFFGEGSRLTVL.

The chain couples TRBV5-4 to TRBJ2-7; no definite D call. The CDR3 extends over 13 amino acids. Trimming removed 5 bases at V and 2 bases at J, with 11 bases between. Germline CDR1 and CDR2: SGHNT and YYREEE (reference sequence). The CDR3 DNA reads TGTGCCAGCAGTTATAAATCCACCTACGAGCAGTACTTC. Amino acids: CASSYKSTYEQYF. Looking up the rest from reference TRBV5-4 and TRBJ2-7 gives the full variable domain: ETGVTQSPTHLIKTRGQQVTLRCSSQSGHNTVSWYQQALGQGPQFIFQYYREEENGRGNFPPRFSGLQFPNYSSELNVNALELDDSALYLCASSYKSTYEQYFGPGTRLTVT.

This chain joins TRBV7-3 and TRBJ1-1; 9 bases are shared with TRBD1. The V segment lost 1 base and the J segment 0 bases; nucleotides outside the gene matches: 15. This CDR3 is 20 amino acids long. From germline, CDR1 is SGHTA and CDR2 FQGTGA. For the CDR3, the DNA is TGTGCCAGCAGCTTAAGGTATCTAGGACAGGGGTCCATCATGAACACTGAAGCTTTCTTT. Translated, it gives CASSLRYLGQGSIMNTEAFF.

The DNA of the CDR3 is TGTGCCAGCAGTCTAGCCGGGGCTCTTGGGTCACCCCTCCACTTT. Translating gives CASSLAGALGSPLHF. The chain uses TRBV6-5 and TRBJ1-6, with D perhaps matching TRBD1 (5 bases). CDR1 and CDR2 from the germline V gene are MNHEY and SVGAGI. Trimming removed 5 bases at V and 10 bases at J, with 18 bases between. The CDR3 runs 15 residues.

In DNA form, the CDR3 reads TGTGCCAGCAGCCTGACAATCACTGAAGCTTTCTTT. Translated: CASSLTITEAFF. This chain links TRBV7-9 with TRBJ1-1; D gene unclear. The V and J ends lost 5 bases and 4 bases respectively, with 8 bases between them. The germline V gene encodes CDR1 SEHNR and CDR2 FQNEAQ (reference sequence). The CDR3 consists of 12 residues.

The chain is built from TRBV19 and TRBJ1-5, with 9 bases matching TRBD1. V dropped 6 bases and J dropped 0; count of bases not matched to a gene: 6. This CDR3 spans 16 amino acids. Germline V CDR1 and CDR2: LNHDA, SQIVND (reference sequence). CDR3 in DNA: TGTGCCAGTAGGGGACAGGGAGCGAATAGCAATCAGCCCCAGCATTTT. This codes for CASRGQGANSNQPQHF. Drawing the rest from reference TRBV19 and TRBJ1-5, the complete variable domain is DGGITQSPKYLFRKEGQNVTLSCEQNLNHDAMYWYRQDPGQGLRLIYYSQIVNDFQKGDIAEGYSVSREKKESFPLTVTSAQKNPTAFYLCASRGQGANSNQPQHFGDGTRLSIL.

V is TRBV9 and J is TRBJ2-5; no clear D gene. The CDR3 is 8 amino acids. Trimming took off 3 bases at V and 14 bases at J, with 5 bases between the two ends. CDR1 and CDR2 from the germline V gene are SGDLS and YYNGEE. The CDR3 is CASSAYYF. The CDR3 DNA sequence: TGTGCCAGCAGCGCGTATTACTTC. The whole variable domain, remainder taken from reference TRBV9 and TRBJ2-5, is DSGVTQTPKHLITATGQRVTLRCSPRSGDLSVYWYQQSLDQGLQFLIQYYNGEERAKGNILERFSAQQFPDLHSELNLSSLELGDSALYFCASSAYYFGPGTRLLVL.

The CDR3 is CASSEVRAGATQYF. For the CDR3, the DNA is TGTGCCAGCAGTGAAGTTCGGGCGGGAGCCACGCAGTATTTT. The V and J genes are TRBV2 and TRBJ2-3; 7 positions match TRBD2. Germline values: CDR1 SNHLY, CDR2 FYNNEI. V lost 1 base, J lost 9 bases, and 7 bases stayed unmatched. This CDR3 comprises 14 residues.

This clone was observed a single time. V usage is TRBV27 and J usage is TRBJ2-7; 8 bases match TRBD1. The V segment lost 6 bases and the J segment 6 bases; nucleotides outside the gene matches: 4. Germline V CDR1 and CDR2: MNHEY, SMNVEV (reference sequence). The CDR3 is made up of 12 amino acids. CDR3 nucleotides: TGTGCCAGCAGCCCCGGGACAGGCGAGCAGTACTTC. This codes for CASSPGTGEQYF.

The rearrangement joins TRBV9 to TRBJ1-1; D is ambiguous. CDR3 length: 14 residues. Looked up from germline, CDR1 is SGDLS and CDR2 is YYNGEE. V gave up 0 bases and J gave up 5 bases, with 11 bases separating them. This chain's CDR3 is CASSVDGRGTEAFF. CDR3 nucleotides: TGTGCCAGCAGCGTAGATGGACGAGGGACTGAAGCTTTCTTT.

In its sample, this clone was seen once. The rearrangement joins TRBV4-3 to TRBJ2-1; D is ambiguous. This CDR3 comprises 15 residues. In germline, CDR1 is LGHNA, CDR2 YSLEER. V was shortened by 0 bases and J by 0 bases, with 6 bases between the two germline ends. The CDR3 is CASSQEGYSYNEQFF. The CDR3 DNA is TGCGCCAGCAGCCAAGAGGGCTACTCCTACAATGAGCAGTTCTTC.

This clone was detected only once. V is TRBV10-3 and J is TRBJ2-2; D may be TRBD1 (5 bases). The V gene lost 2 bases and the J gene lost 8 bases, with 9 bases spanning the gap. Germline CDR1 and CDR2: ENHRY and SYGVKD. The length of the CDR3 is 13 residues. The CDR3 region is CAISELNRGELFF. The DNA for the CDR3 is TGTGCCATCAGTGAGCTTAACAGGGGGGAGCTGTTTTTT.